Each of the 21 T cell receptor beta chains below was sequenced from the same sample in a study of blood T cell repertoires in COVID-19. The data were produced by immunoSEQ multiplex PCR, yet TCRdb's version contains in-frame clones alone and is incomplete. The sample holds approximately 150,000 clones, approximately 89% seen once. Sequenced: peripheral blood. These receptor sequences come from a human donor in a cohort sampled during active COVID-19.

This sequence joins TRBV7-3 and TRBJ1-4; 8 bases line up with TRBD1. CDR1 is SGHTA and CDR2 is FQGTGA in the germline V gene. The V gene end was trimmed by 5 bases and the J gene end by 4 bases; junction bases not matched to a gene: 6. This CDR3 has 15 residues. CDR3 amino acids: CASSGQGAGNEKLFF. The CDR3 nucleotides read TGTGCCAGCAGCGGGCAGGGGGCGGGTAATGAAAAACTGTTTTTT.

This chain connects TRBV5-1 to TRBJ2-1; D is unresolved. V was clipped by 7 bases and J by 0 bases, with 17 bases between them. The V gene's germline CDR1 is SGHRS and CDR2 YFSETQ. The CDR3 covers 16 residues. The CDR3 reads CASAIEPAGSYNEQFF. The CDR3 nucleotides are TGCGCCAGCGCCATAGAACCAGCAGGCTCCTACAATGAGCAGTTCTTC.

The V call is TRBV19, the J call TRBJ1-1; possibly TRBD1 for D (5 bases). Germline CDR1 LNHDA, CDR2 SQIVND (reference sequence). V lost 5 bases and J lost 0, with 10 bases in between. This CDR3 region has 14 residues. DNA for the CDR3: TGTGCCAGTAGTCCCGCGGGGCTGAACACTGAAGCTTTCTTT. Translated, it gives CASSPAGLNTEAFF.

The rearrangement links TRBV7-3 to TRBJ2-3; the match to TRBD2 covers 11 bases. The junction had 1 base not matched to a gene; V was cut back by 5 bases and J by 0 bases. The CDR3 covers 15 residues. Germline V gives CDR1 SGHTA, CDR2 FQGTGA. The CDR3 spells CASSPSGGSTDTQYF. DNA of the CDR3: TGTGCCAGCAGCCCTAGCGGGGGGAGCACAGATACGCAGTATTTT. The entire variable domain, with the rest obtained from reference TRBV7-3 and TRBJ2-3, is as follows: GAGVSQTPSNKVTEKGKYVELRCDPISGHTALYWYRQSLGQGPEFLIYFQGTGAADDSGLPNDRFFAVRPEGSVSTLKIQRTERGDSAVYLCASSPSGGSTDTQYFGPGTRLTVL.

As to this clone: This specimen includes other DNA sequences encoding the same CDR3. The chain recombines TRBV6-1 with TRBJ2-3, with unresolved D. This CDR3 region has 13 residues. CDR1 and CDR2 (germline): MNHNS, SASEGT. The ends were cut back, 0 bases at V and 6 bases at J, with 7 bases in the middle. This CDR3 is CASSEAYPDTQYF. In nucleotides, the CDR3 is TGTGCCAGCAGTGAAGCCTACCCGGATACGCAGTATTTT.

The CDR3 DNA reads TGCGCCAGCAGCCCCGGGACAGTCGGAAACACCATATATTTT. Translating it yields CASSPGTVGNTIYF. The chain links TRBV5-1 to TRBJ1-3, with TRBD1 matching 7 bases. The J segment lost 4 bases and the V segment lost 4 bases, leaving 5 bases of the junction unmatched. Germline V gene data show CDR1 as SGHRS and CDR2 as YFSETQ. The CDR3 runs 14 residues.

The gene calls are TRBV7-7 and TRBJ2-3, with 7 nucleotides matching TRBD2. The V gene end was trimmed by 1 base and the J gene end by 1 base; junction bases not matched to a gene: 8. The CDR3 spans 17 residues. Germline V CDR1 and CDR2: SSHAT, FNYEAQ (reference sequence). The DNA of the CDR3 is TGTGCCAGCAGCTTAGTCCCCGGACTAGTCCGCACAGATACGCAGTATTTT. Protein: CASSLVPGLVRTDTQYF.

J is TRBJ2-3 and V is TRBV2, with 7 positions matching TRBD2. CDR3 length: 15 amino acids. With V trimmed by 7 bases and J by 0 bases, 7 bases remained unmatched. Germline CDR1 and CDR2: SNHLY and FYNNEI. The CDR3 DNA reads TGTGCCAGCACCCTACTAGCGACTAGCACAGATACGCAGTATTTT. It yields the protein CASTLLATSTDTQYF.

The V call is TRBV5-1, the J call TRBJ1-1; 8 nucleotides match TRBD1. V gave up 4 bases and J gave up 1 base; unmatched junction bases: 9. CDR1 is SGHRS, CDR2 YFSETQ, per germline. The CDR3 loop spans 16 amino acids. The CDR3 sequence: CASSLRTGKKNTEAFF. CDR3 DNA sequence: TGCGCCAGCAGCCTGCGGACAGGGAAGAAGAACACTGAAGCTTTCTTT.

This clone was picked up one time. The CDR3 DNA is TGTGCCAGCAGCTTAGCGCTTAATCTGGCGGGGGGATACAATGAGCAGTTCTTC. This gives the protein CASSLALNLAGGYNEQFF. The gene calls are TRBV7-2 and TRBJ2-1, with TRBD2 matching 8 bases. Per the germline V gene, CDR1 is SGHTA and CDR2 is FQGNSA. Trimming at V came to 0 bases and at J to 4 bases, leaving 11 bases not matched to a gene. This CDR3 spans 18 amino acids.

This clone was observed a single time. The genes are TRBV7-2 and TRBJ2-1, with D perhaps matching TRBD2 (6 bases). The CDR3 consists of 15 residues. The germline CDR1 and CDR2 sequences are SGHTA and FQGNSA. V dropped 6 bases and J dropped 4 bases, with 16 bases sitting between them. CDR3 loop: CASRLVAGSYNEQFF. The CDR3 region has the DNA TGTGCCAGCAGATTGGTGGCGGGATCGTACAATGAGCAGTTCTTC.

In DNA, the CDR3 is TGTGCCAGCAGCTGGGGAGGGGAGTCAGATACGCAGTATTTT. This gives the protein CASSWGGESDTQYF. The chain joins TRBV7-3 to TRBJ2-3; the match to TRBD2 covers 7 bases. The CDR3 is made up of 14 amino acids. Germline CDR1 reads SGHTA; CDR2 reads FQGTGA. Trimming removed 4 bases from V and 4 bases from J; junction bases left unmatched: 5.

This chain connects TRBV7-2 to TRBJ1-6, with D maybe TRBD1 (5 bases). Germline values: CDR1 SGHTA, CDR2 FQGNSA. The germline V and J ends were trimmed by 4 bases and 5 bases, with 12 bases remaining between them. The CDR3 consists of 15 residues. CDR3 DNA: TGTGCCAGCAGCTGGACGACAGAGAATAATTCACCCCTCCACTTT. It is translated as CASSWTTENNSPLHF.

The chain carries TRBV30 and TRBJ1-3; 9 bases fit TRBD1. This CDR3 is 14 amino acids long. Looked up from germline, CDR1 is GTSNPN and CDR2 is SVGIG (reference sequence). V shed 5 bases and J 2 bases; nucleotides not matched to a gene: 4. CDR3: CAWGRTGAGNTIYF. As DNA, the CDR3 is TGTGCCTGGGGAAGGACAGGGGCTGGAAACACCATATATTTT.

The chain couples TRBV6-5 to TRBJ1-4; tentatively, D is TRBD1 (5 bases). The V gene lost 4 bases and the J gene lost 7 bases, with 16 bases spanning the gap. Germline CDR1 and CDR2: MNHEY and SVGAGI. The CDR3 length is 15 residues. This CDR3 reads CASSSQGAASEKLFF. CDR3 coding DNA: TGTGCCAGCAGTTCTCAAGGGGCGGCCAGTGAAAAACTGTTTTTT.

The CDR3 is CASSLGSGGNTGELFF. DNA of the CDR3: TGTGCCAGCAGCTTAGGATCGGGGGGGAACACCGGGGAGCTGTTTTTT. The gene calls are TRBV7-9 and TRBJ2-2; 7 bases are a match to TRBD2. This CDR3 has 16 amino acids. V shed 1 base and J 1 base; nucleotides not matched to a gene: 3. Germline V gene data show CDR1 as SEHNR and CDR2 as FQNEAQ (reference sequence). Full variable domain (rest looked up from reference TRBV7-9 and TRBJ2-2): DTGVSQNPRHKITKRGQNVTFRCDPISEHNRLYWYRQTLGQGPEFLTYFQNEAQLEKSRLLSDRFSAERPKGSFSTLEIQRTEQGDSAMYLCASSLGSGGNTGELFFGEGSRLTVL.

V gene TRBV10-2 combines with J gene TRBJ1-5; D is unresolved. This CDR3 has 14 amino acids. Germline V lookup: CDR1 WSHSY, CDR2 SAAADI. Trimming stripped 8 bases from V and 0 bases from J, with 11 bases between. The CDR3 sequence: CASRSYLSNQPQHF. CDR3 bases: TGCGCCAGCCGCTCCTATCTTAGCAATCAGCCCCAGCATTTT.

CDR3 residues: CAWSVRVDQPQHF. Here the CDR3 DNA reads TGTGCCTGGAGCGTTCGGGTGGATCAGCCCCAGCATTTT. This chain uses TRBV30 with TRBJ1-5; the D is unclear. The CDR3 has 13 amino acids. Trimming left V 3 bases short and J 5 bases short, with 11 bases between. Germline V gene sequence: CDR1 GTSNPN, CDR2 SVGIG (reference sequence).

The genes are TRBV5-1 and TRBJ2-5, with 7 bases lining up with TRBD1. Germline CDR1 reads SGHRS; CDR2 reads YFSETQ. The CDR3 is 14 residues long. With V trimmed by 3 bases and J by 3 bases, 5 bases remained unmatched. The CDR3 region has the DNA TGCGCCAGCAGCTCTCGGACAGGAGAAGAGACCCAGTACTTC. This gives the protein CASSSRTGEETQYF.

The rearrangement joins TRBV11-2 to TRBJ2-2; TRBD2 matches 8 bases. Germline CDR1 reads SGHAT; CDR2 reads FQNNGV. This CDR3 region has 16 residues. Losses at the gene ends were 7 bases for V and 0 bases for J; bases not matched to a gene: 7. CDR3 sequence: CASTEYSGTNTGELFF. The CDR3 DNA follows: TGTGCCAGCACCGAGTATAGCGGGACGAACACCGGGGAGCTGTTTTTT.

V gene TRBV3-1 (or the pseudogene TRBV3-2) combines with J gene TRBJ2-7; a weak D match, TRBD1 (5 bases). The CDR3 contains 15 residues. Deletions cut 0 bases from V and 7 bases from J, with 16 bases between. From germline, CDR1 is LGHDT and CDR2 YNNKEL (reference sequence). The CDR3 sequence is CASSQDSAGLVEQYF. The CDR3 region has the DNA TGTGCCAGCAGCCAAGATTCAGCAGGGTTAGTAGAGCAGTACTTC.